This T cell receptor (beta chain) was sequenced in a study of vaccination and CD4 T cells after COVID-19. For the study at large: Median time from second vaccine dose to sampling was roughly 72 days (14 to 241).

This clonotype was counted between two and nine times. Its antigen is currently unknown. Study outcomes and limitations: Recorded median SARS-CoV-2-reactive clonotype numbers increased from around 20 to 38 without reaching significance.

TCRdb called the PCR reads again in MiXCR, with one record for every CDR3 protein. The sample lists 25,000 or so distinct CDR3 sequences; roughly 51% were seen once. CDR1 DFQATT and CDR2 SNEGSKA come from the germline V gene (reference sequence). The length of the CDR3 is 14 residues. Losses at the gene ends were 2 bases for V and 4 bases for J; bases not matched to a gene: 8. This receptor was taken from a human donor who had recovered from COVID-19. The genes are TRBV20-1 and TRBJ2-7, with 7 positions matching TRBD2. The specimen was CD4+ T cells from blood, collected before SARS-CoV-2 vaccination. CDR3 in amino acids: CSARLSGGGYEQYF. The CDR3 DNA follows: TGCAGTGCTAGATTGTCGGGAGGCGGGTACGAGCAGTACTTC.